The 20 T cell receptor beta chains in this list originate from one sample, sequenced in a study of T cell clonotyping in hematopoietic cell transplantation. Described time point: recipient sample about 28 days before transplant, after cytoreduction. Profiled with immunoSEQ multiplex PCR; TCRdb holds only in-frame clones, not every one. The sample carries about 41,000 clones, 85% recorded once. Source: peripheral blood mononuclear cells, taken before stem cell transplant. These receptors originate from a man in his sixties with acute myeloid leukemia. Some clones in this sample may be carry-over from other donors' samples.

The V and J genes are TRBV28 and TRBJ1-3; the D gene is possibly TRBD1 (5 bases). CDR1 and CDR2 from the germline V gene are MDHEN and SYDVKM. CDR3 length: 17 amino acids. V was cut by 5 bases and J by 0 bases, with 17 bases left in between. The DNA of the CDR3 is TGTGCCAGCAGTCCCAAAATTGGGGACTCCTCTGGAAACACCATATATTTT. Protein product: CASSPKIGDSSGNTIYF.

CDR3 sequence (DNA): TGTGCCAGCGAGAACCCCTTAAACCCGAACTATGGCTACACCTTC. Translated, it gives CASENPLNPNYGYTF. J is TRBJ1-2 and V is TRBV25-1; D uncertain. Trimming took 8 bases from V and 2 from J, leaving 18 bases between them. Looked up from germline, CDR1 is MGHDK and CDR2 is SYGVNS. The CDR3 runs 15 residues.

There are a few counts of this clone. The chain joins TRBV29-1 to TRBJ1-1; D ambiguous. CDR3 length: 11 residues. Germline V gives CDR1 SQVTM, CDR2 ANQGSEA. V was cut by 7 bases and J by 7 bases, with 13 bases left in between. The CDR3 here is CSGTVQSEAFF. The CDR3 DNA sequence: TGCAGCGGAACAGTACAAAGTGAAGCTTTCTTT.

The chain couples TRBV28 to TRBJ1-2; D gene ambiguous. Per germline, CDR1 MDHEN and CDR2 SYDVKM. V lost 4 bases to trimming and J lost 5 bases, with 14 bases between them. The CDR3 runs to 14 residues. CDR3 sequence reads: CASSSLTLPYGYTF. The CDR3 DNA reads TGTGCCAGCAGTTCATTAACACTGCCTTATGGCTACACCTTC.

V gene TRBV7-2 combines with J gene TRBJ2-1, with D perhaps matching TRBD1 (9 bases). Germline CDR1 and CDR2: SGHTA and FQGNSA. V lost 7 bases and J 2 bases, leaving 21 bases between the germline ends. The CDR3 runs to 17 residues. Here the CDR3 DNA reads TGTGCCAGCACCGAACGGGGGGGACAGGGAGCCTACAATGAGCAGTTCTTC. Protein product: CASTERGGQGAYNEQFF.

J is TRBJ1-5 and V is TRBV2; D perhaps matches TRBD1 (6 bases). CDR1 and CDR2 (germline): SNHLY, FYNNEI. This CDR3 contains 18 residues. Trimming pared 10 bases from V and 0 bases from J, leaving 25 bases between. The DNA for the CDR3 is TGTGCCATCCAGGGTGGTCAGGGGTCATCTTATAGCAATCAGCCCCAGCATTTT. Protein: CAIQGGQGSSYSNQPQHF.

In its sample, this clone was seen once. This chain links TRBV6-4 with TRBJ1-1, with D possibly TRBD1 on 5 matching bases. This CDR3 is 12 amino acids long. Germline values: CDR1 MRHNA, CDR2 SNTAGT. V was cut by 6 bases and J by 2 bases, with 7 bases left in between. CDR3: CASSRENTEAFF. The CDR3 coding sequence is TGTGCCAGCAGCAGGGAAAACACTGAAGCTTTCTTT.

The J gene is TRBJ1-1, the V gene TRBV6-1, with D uncertain. The CDR3 runs to 14 residues. Germline V gene lookup returns CDR1 MNHNS and CDR2 SASEGT. The CDR3 sequence is CASSLVRGETEAFF. The CDR3 DNA sequence: TGTGCTTCGTCTCTCGTTCGGGGTGAAACTGAAGCTTTCTTT.

The gene calls are TRBV4-2 and TRBJ2-7, with 8 bases identical to TRBD1. Germline CDR1 is LGHNA and CDR2 is YNFKEQ. V lost 3 bases and J lost 5; bases outside the gene matches: 9. The CDR3 extends over 15 amino acids. The DNA of the CDR3 is TGTGCCAGCAGCCAGGGGACAGGCAATAACAACGAGCAGTACTTC. Its protein product is CASSQGTGNNNEQYF.

The chain has TRBV11-1 and TRBJ2-2; D remains unclear. Germline CDR1 reads SGHAT; CDR2 reads FQDESV (reference sequence). CDR3 length equals 14 residues. Trimming removed 3 bases from V and 4 bases from J, with 9 bases in between. The DNA for the CDR3 is TGTGCCAGCAGCTTGCACAGAATCACCGGGGAGCTGTTTTTT. Encoded protein: CASSLHRITGELFF.

This clone was counted only a few times. The chain joins TRBV7-9 to TRBJ2-5; D possibly matches TRBD1 or TRBD2 (5 bases each). The germline V and J ends were trimmed by 6 bases and 5 bases, with 13 bases remaining between them. Germline V lookup: CDR1 SEHNR, CDR2 FQNEAQ (reference sequence). The CDR3 contains 13 residues. For the CDR3, the DNA is TGTGCCAGCAGAAGGGGAACGGGGGAGACCCAGTACTTC. This codes for CASRRGTGETQYF. Full variable domain (remainder filled in from reference TRBV7-9 and TRBJ2-5): DTGVSQNPRHKITKRGQNVTFRCDPISEHNRLYWYRQTLGQGPEFLTYFQNEAQLEKSRLLSDRFSAERPKGSFSTLEIQRTEQGDSAMYLCASRRGTGETQYFGPGTRLLVL.

The rearrangement uses TRBV7-2 and TRBJ2-1, with D possibly TRBD2 on 7 matching bases. Trimming left V 4 bases short and J 2 bases short, with 15 bases between. The CDR3 contains 16 residues. Germline V gene sequence: CDR1 SGHTA, CDR2 FQGNSA. This CDR3 reads CASSYLGGAPYNEQFF. The CDR3, as DNA: TGTGCCAGCAGCTACCTTGGGGGGGCCCCCTACAATGAGCAGTTCTTC.

The chain uses TRBV18 and TRBJ2-5; 7 bases line up with TRBD2. The ends lost 4 bases at V and 4 bases at J; junction bases unmatched: 6. CDR3 length: 14 residues. Germline loops: CDR1 KGHSH, CDR2 LQKENI. This CDR3 reads CASSRSREGETQYF. The CDR3 DNA follows: TGTGCCAGCTCACGGAGCAGGGAGGGAGAGACCCAGTACTTC.

The chain employs TRBV19 and TRBJ2-6; D is ambiguous. Trimming left V 3 bases short and J 0 bases short, with 9 bases between. This CDR3 contains 16 residues. Germline V lookup: CDR1 LNHDA, CDR2 SQIVND (reference sequence). CDR3: CASSIFSGSGANVLTF. In DNA, the CDR3 is TGTGCCAGTAGTATCTTTTCGGGCTCTGGGGCCAACGTCCTGACTTTC.

This chain links TRBV9 with TRBJ1-2; D is perhaps TRBD1 (5 bases). Trimming pared 4 bases from V and 4 bases from J, leaving 11 bases between. CDR1 is SGDLS, CDR2 YYNGEE, per germline. The CDR3 is 13 residues long. DNA of the CDR3: TGTGCCAGCAGCACCACAGGATCCTATGGCTACACCTTC. Translation gives CASSTTGSYGYTF.

As regards this clone: An end of the junction does not agree with germline; a read error may underlie this. The chain couples TRBV19 to TRBJ2-3; D might be TRBD2 (6 bases). The germline V gene encodes CDR1 LNHDA and CDR2 SQIVND (reference sequence). The CDR3 length is 15 residues. The CDR3 is CASSTVAGTTDTQYF. The CDR3 bases are TGTGCTAGTAGTACCGTGGCGGGGACTACAGATACGCAGTATTTT. The full variable domain, completed using reference TRBV19 and TRBJ2-3, is DGGITQSPKYLFRKEGQNVTLSCEQNLNHDAMYWYRQDPGQGLRLIYYSQIVNDFQKGDIAEGYSVSREKKESFPLTVTSAQKNPTAFYLCASSTVAGTTDTQYFGPGTRLTVL.

This clone was recorded a few times. The J gene is TRBJ1-6, the V gene TRBV7-2; D is unresolved. With 6 bases removed from V and 4 bases from J, the gap between germline ends came to 10 bases. The V gene's germline CDR1 is SGHTA and CDR2 FQGNSA. There are 14 residues in the CDR3. The CDR3 DNA is TGTGCCAGCAGAAGCAGGTCTTATAATTCACCCCTCCACTTT. Its translation is CASRSRSYNSPLHF.

In its sample, this clone was seen once. This chain joins TRBV27 and TRBJ2-7, with a weak D call TRBD1 (5 bases). V was shortened by 1 base and J by 5 bases, with 12 bases between the two germline ends. The germline V gene encodes CDR1 MNHEY and CDR2 SMNVEV (reference sequence). The CDR3 contains 14 residues. The CDR3 reads CASSLFFGAHEQYF. CDR3 nucleotides: TGTGCCAGCAGTTTATTCTTTGGGGCCCACGAGCAGTACTTC.

In DNA, the CDR3 is TGTGCCCCCACTGGCGGGGGGTCCTCTGGGGCCAACGTCCTGACTTTC. Residues: CAPTGGGSSGANVLTF. The chain employs TRBV27 and TRBJ2-6, with 8 bases that match TRBD2. The CDR3 runs 16 residues. V shed 11 bases and J 0 bases; nucleotides not matched to a gene: 9. Germline CDR1 reads MNHEY; CDR2 reads SMNVEV (reference sequence). Supplemented by reference TRBV27 and TRBJ2-6, the full variable domain reads EAQVTQNPRYLITVTGKKLTVTCSQNMNHEYMSWYRQDPGLGLRQIYYSMNVEVTDKGDVPEGYKVSRKEKRNFPLILESPSPNQTSLYFCAPTGGGSSGANVLTFGAGSRLTVL.

The chain employs TRBV29-1 and TRBJ2-7; tentatively, D is TRBD1 (6 bases). Per the germline V gene, CDR1 is SQVTM and CDR2 is ANQGSEA. This CDR3 spans 12 amino acids. V lost 4 bases, J lost 2 bases, and 9 bases lay in between. CDR3 protein: CSVVGAPYEQYF. Here the CDR3 DNA reads TGCAGCGTTGTGGGGGCGCCCTACGAGCAGTACTTC.